The sequence of this TCR beta chain was determined in a study of T cell repertoires in cytomegalovirus infection. Study details: Matching HLA type, along with CMV infection, was indicated by public TCR beta signatures.

In regard to this clonotype: Its specificity is not known. Germline and junction disagree at one end, which may indicate a read error.

The CDR3 is made up of 14 amino acids. The germline CDR1 and CDR2 sequences are SGHTA and FQGNSA. MiXCR, run by TCRdb on the reads, gives a single entry per CDR3 protein. The sample includes 680,000 or so distinct CDR3 sequences, approximately 34% seen only once; the top ten take 2.5% to 3.5%. Whole-study findings and limits: HLA-C-restricted TCR beta clonotypes specific for CMV led the ex vivo response. CMV carriers having the relevant HLA were flagged by cumulative public TCR beta family frequency.

The sample comprised PBMCs. The source is a human donor in good health (CMV status not recorded). Some clones in this sample may be carry-over from other donors' samples. The rearrangement joins TRBV7-2 to TRBJ1-1, with D possibly TRBD1 on 5 matching bases. CDR3 nucleotide sequence: TGTTCCAGCAGCTTAGTCTTTGGGGGTACTGAAGCTTTCTTT. Translation: CSSSLVFGGTEAFF.